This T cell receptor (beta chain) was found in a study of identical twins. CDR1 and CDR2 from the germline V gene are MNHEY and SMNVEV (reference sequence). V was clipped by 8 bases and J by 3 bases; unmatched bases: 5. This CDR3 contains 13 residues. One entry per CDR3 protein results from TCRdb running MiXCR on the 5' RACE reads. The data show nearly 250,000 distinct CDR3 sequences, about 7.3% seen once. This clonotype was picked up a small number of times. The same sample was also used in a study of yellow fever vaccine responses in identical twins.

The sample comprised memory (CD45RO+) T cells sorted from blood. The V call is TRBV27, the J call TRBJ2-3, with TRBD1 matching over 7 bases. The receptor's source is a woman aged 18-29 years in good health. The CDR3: CASRRQGTDTQYF. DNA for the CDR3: TGTGCCAGCCGGCGACAGGGTACAGATACGCAGTATTTT.